This paragraph covers one T cell receptor beta chain sequence. The source of the sample is a study of a mutant IDH1 vaccine in newly diagnosed glioma. Study-level background: Sex among treated patients split about 60% male, around 40% female; mean age was approximately 40 years.

Trimming left V 1 base short and J 0 bases short, with 7 bases between. The length of the CDR3 is 14 residues. The germline gives CDR1 MNHNS, CDR2 SASEGT. Here immunoSEQ multiplex PCR was the method, and the copy in TCRdb shows in-frame clones only, minus some. Of fewer than 50,000 clones listed, more than 90% were seen once; the top ten hold 15% to 20%. Time point in this sample: baseline, week 1 (first vaccination visit). Specified treatment: pre-vaccination baseline after standard-of-care therapy. New WHO grade 3 or 4 astrocytomas that were IDH1-mutant and ATRX-lost had been found in donors. This rearrangement joins TRBV6-1 to TRBJ2-7; D gene ambiguous. The sequencing used PBMCs, collected from a glioma patient treated with radiotherapy, temozolomide or both. The clonotype was recovered from a man younger than 35 with glioma. DNA of the CDR3: TGTGCCAGCAGTGAAGTTGACTTCTCCTACGAGCAGTACTTC. Amino acids: CASSEVDFSYEQYF.